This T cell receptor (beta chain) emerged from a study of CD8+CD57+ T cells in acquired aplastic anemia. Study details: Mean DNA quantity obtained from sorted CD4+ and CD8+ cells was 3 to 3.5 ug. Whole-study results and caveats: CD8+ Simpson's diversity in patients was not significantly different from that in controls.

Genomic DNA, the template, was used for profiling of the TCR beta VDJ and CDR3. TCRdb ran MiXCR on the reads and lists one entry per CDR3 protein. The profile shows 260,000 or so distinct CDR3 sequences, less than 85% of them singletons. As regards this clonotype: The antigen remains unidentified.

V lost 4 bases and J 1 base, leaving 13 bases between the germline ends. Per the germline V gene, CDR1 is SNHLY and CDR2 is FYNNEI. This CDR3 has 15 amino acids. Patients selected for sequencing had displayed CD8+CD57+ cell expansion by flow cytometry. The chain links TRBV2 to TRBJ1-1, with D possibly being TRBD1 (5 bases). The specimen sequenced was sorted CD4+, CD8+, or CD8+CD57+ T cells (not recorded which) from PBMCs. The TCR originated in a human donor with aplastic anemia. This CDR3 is CASSGDGGGNTEAFF. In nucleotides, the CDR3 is TGTGCCAGCAGTGGGGATGGGGGGGGGAACACTGAAGCTTTCTTT.